Each of the 2 T cell receptor beta chains below was sequenced from the same sample in a study of T cells in women clearing cervical HPV infection. TCRdb keeps only in-frame clones here, not all; method: immunoSEQ multiplex PCR. The specimen's table records approximately 30,000 clones. Sequenced material: blood buffy coat. The receptors here all came from a woman aged 18-70 years with a cervical HPV16 infection that either progressed to CIN3+ or cleared (not recorded which).

Of note for this clone: The read ends 3 residues shy of where the CDR3 ends; the end is completed using the germline J gene. This chain links TRBV20-1 with TRBJ1-6; 9 nucleotides agree with TRBD1. V lost 3 bases and J lost 9; bases outside the gene matches: 6. From germline, CDR1 is DFQATT and CDR2 SNEGSKA (reference sequence). The CDR3 runs to 14 residues. CDR3 bases read: TGCAGTGCTAGGATGCTGGACAGGGGTTCACCC. Translating gives CSARMLDRGSP. The whole CDR3 is CSARMLDRGSPLHF.

Comments on this clone: Read coverage stops 3 residues before the CDR3 terminus; the germline J gene supplies the remainder. The V gene is TRBV18, the J gene TRBJ1-2, with TRBD1 matching 11 bases. Germline V lookup: CDR1 KGHSH, CDR2 LQKENI. The CDR3 is 15 residues long. The sequenced part of the CDR3 DNA is TGTGCCAGCTCCCCCGGGACAGGGGGAAGGGACGAC. Its translation is CASSPGTGGRDD. The whole CDR3 is CASSPGTGGRDDYTF.